The clone carrying this T cell receptor (beta chain) was counted many times. Its matching antigen is unknown. Template switching created a universal primer site, and the cDNA included unique molecular identifiers. TCRdb re-analysed the 5' RACE reads in MiXCR, keeping a single row per CDR3 protein. The sample holds 500,000 to 650,000 distinct CDR3 sequences, around 22% seen once. Trimming pared 2 bases from V and 1 base from J, leaving 18 bases between. The germline V gene has CDR1 SGHRS and CDR2 YFSETQ. The CDR3 runs 18 residues. The sample comes from a study of identical twins. Study outcomes and limitations: Out-of-frame sharing of TCR alpha in monozygotic twins was underestimated by models. The analysis was cross-sectional rather than longitudinal within donors.

The same data also contributed to another study, on yellow fever vaccine responses in identical twins.

The gene calls are TRBV5-1 and TRBJ2-2, with D possibly TRBD1 on 6 matching bases. Material: CD4+ T cells sorted from blood. The sequence derives from a woman between 18 and 29 years old in good health. The CDR3 DNA follows: TGCGCCAGCAGCTTTAACGCGTTTGGGACAAAGAACACCGGGGAGCTGTTTTTT. It is translated as CASSFNAFGTKNTGELFF.